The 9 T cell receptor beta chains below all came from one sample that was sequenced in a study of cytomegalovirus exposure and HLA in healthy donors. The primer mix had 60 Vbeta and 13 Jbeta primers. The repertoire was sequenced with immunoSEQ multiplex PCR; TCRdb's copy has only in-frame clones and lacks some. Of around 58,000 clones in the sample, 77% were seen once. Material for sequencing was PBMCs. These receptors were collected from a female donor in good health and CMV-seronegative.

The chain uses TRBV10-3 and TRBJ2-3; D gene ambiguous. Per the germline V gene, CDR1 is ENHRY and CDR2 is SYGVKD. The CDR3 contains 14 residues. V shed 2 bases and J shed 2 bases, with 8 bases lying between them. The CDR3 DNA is TGTGCCATCAGTGAGAACGGTCTCACAGATACGCAGTATTTT. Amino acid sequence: CAISENGLTDTQYF.

This CDR3 is CASSLAREGGYTF. In DNA, the CDR3 is TGTGCCAGCAGCTTGGCCAGGGAAGGCGGCTACACCTTC. This sequence joins TRBV5-6 and TRBJ1-2; D is possibly TRBD1 (5 bases). CDR1 SGHDT and CDR2 YYEEEE come from the germline V gene. Trimming left V 0 bases short and J 8 bases short, with 11 bases between. This CDR3 is 13 amino acids long.

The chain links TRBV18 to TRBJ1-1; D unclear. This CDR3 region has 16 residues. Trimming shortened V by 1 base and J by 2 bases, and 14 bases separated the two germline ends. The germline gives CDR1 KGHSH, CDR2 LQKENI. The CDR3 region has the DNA TGTGCCAGCTCACCACAGACTGGCATCTCTAACACTGAAGCTTTCTTT. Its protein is CASSPQTGISNTEAFF.

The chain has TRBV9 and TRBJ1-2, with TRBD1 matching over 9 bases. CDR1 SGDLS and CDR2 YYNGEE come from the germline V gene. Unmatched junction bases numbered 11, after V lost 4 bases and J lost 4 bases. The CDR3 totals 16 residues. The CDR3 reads CASSSGTGSSSYGYTF. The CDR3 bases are TGTGCCAGCAGCTCCGGGACAGGGAGTAGTAGCTATGGCTACACCTTC.

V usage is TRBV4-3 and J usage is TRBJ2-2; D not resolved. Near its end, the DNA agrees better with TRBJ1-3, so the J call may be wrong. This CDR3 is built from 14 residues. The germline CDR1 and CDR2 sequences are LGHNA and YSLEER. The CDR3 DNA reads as TGCGCCAGCAGCCAAGAACCGGGGGGAAACACCATATATTTT. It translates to CASSQEPGGNTIYF.

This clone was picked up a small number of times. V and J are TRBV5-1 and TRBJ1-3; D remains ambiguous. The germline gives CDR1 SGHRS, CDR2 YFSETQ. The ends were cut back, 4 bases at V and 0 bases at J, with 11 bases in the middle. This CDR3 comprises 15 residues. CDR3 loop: CASSPGLSSGNTIYF. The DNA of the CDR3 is TGCGCCAGCAGCCCAGGACTCAGCTCTGGAAACACCATATATTTT.

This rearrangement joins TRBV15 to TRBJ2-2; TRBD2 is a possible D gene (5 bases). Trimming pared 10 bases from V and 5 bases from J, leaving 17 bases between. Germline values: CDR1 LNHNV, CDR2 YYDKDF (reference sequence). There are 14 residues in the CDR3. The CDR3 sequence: CAIPGTALTGELFF. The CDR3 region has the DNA TGTGCCATCCCGGGAACGGCGTTGACCGGGGAGCTGTTTTTT.

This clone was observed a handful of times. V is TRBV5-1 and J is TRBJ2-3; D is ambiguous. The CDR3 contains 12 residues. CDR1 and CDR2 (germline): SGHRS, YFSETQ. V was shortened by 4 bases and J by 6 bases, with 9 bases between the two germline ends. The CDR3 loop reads CASSLGKDTQYF. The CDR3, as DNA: TGCGCCAGCAGCCTTGGCAAGGATACGCAGTATTTT.

CDR3 sequence (DNA): TGTGCCACCCAAGCGGGGCAGAGCTCCTACGAGCAGTACTTC. Protein: CATQAGQSSYEQYF. V is TRBV19 and J is TRBJ2-7; TRBD2 matches 7 bases. V lost 10 bases, J lost 0 bases, and 9 bases stayed unmatched. There are 14 residues in the CDR3. CDR1 is LNHDA, CDR2 SQIVND, per germline (reference sequence).